Below, one T cell receptor (beta chain) is given with its context. Its antigen is not identified. Profiled with immunoSEQ multiplex PCR; TCRdb holds only in-frame clones, not every one. The sample includes under 60,000 clones, 80% to 90% seen only once; the top ten take 10%. The data derive from a study of T cell responses to AZD1222 COVID-19 vaccine. Study information: Second-dose schedules of about 4 or about 12 weeks were combined.

Trimming shortened V by 2 bases and J by 7 bases, and 16 bases separated the two germline ends. The CDR3 spans 15 residues. Germline V gene lookup returns CDR1 KGHSH and CDR2 LQKENI. Study-wide findings and caveats: Baseline seropositives among AZD1222 recipients totaled only 6 or 7. Donors were mostly white British, more females; clonal diversity possibly underestimated.

The sequence came from an adult in good health. The input for sequencing was peripheral blood, taken on day 0 of AZD1222 vaccination. The rearrangement joins TRBV18 to TRBJ2-3; the D gene is possibly TRBD2 (6 bases). This chain's CDR3 is CASSPTGVPFNTQYF. The CDR3 DNA reads TGTGCCAGCTCACCAACGGGGGTCCCCTTCAATACGCAGTATTTT. Full variable domain (outside the CDR3, taken from reference TRBV18 and TRBJ2-3): NAGVMQNPRHLVRRRGQEARLRCSPMKGHSHVYWYRQLPEEGLKFMVYLQKENIIDESGMPKERFSAEFPKEGPSILRIQQVVRGDSAAYFCASSPTGVPFNTQYFGPGTRLTVL.